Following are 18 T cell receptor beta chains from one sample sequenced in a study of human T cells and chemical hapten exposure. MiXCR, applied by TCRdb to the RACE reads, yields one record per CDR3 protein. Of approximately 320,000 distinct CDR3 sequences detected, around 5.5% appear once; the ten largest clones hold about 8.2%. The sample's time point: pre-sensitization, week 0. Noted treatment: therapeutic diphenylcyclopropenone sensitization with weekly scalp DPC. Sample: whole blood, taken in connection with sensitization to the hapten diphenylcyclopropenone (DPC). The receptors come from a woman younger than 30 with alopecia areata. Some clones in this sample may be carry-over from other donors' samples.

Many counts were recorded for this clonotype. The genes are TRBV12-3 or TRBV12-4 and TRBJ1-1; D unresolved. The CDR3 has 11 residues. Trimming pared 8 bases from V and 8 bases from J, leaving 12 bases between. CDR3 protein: CASARMSEAFF. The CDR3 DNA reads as TGTGCCAGCGCCAGGATGTCCGAAGCTTTCTTT.

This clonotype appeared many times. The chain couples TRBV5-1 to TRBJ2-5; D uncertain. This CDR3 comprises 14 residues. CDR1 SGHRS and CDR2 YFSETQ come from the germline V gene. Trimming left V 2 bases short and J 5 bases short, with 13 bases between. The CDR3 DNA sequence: TGCGCCAGCAGCTTCGGCCCGGGCGGCGAGACCCAGTACTTC. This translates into CASSFGPGGETQYF. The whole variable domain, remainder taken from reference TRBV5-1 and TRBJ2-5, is KAGVTQTPRYLIKTRGQQVTLSCSPISGHRSVSWYQQTPGQGLQFLFEYFSETQRNKGNFPGRFSGRQFSNSRSEMNVSTLELGDSALYLCASSFGPGGETQYFGPGTRLLVL.

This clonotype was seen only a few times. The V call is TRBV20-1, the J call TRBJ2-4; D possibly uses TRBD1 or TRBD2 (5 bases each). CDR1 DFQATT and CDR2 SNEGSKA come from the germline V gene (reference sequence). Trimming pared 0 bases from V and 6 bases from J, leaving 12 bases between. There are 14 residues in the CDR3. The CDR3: CSARDGTRINIQYF. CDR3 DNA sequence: TGCAGTGCTAGAGACGGGACCCGAATAAACATTCAGTACTTC.

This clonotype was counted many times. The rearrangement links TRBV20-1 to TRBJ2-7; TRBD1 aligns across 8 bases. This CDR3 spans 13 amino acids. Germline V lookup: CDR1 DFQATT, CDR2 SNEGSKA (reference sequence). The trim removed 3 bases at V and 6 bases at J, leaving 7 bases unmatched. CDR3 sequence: CSARTGARLEQYF. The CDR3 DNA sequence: TGCAGTGCTAGGACAGGGGCCCGTCTCGAGCAGTACTTC.

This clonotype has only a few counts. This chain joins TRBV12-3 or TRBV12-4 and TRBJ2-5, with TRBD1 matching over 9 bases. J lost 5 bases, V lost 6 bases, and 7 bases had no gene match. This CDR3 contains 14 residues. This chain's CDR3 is CASSPTGGGETQYF. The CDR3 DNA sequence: TGTGCCAGCAGCCCTACAGGGGGCGGGGAGACCCAGTACTTC.

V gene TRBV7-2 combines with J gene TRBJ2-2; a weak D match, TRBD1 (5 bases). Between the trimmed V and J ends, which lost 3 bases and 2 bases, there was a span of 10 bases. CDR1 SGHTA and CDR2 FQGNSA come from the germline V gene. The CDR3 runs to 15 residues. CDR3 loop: CASSFRAINTGELFF. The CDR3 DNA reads TGTGCCAGCAGCTTCAGGGCCATCAACACCGGGGAGCTGTTTTTT.

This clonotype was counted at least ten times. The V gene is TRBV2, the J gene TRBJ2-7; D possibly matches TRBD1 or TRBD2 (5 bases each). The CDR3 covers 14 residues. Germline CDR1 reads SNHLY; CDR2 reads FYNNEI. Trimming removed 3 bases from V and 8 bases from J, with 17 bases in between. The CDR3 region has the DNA TGTGCCAGCAGTGAGTGGACACGTCCCGGGAAGCAGTACTTC. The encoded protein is CASSEWTRPGKQYF.

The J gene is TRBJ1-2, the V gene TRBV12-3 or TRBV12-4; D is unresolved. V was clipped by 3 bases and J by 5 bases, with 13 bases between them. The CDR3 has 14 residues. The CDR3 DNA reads TGTGCCAGCAGTTTGTCCCCTCCGCAATATGGCTACACCTTC. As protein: CASSLSPPQYGYTF.

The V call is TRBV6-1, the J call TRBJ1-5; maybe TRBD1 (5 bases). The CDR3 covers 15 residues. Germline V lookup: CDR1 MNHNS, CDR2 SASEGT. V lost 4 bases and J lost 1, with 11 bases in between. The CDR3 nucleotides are TGTGCCAGCAGTGGAGGGGTTGGCAGCAATCAGCCCCAGCATTTT. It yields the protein CASSGGVGSNQPQHF.

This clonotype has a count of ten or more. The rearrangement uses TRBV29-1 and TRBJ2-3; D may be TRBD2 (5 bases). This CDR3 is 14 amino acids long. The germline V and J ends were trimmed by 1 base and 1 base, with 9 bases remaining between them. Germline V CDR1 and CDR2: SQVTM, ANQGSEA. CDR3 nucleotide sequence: TGCAGCGTTGAAGCCGGGGATGGCACAGATACGCAGTATTTT. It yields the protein CSVEAGDGTDTQYF.

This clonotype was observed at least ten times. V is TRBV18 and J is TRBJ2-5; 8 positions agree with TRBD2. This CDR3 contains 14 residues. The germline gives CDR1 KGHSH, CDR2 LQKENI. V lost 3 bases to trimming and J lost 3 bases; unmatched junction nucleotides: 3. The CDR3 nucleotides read TGTGCCAGCTCACCGAGCGGGGGTAAAGAGACCCAGTACTTC. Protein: CASSPSGGKETQYF.

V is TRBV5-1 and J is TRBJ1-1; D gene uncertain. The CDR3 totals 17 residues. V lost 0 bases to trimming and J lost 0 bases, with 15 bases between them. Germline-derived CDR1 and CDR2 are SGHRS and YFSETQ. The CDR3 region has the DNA TGCGCCAGCAGCTTGGTTCCACCCTTACTCATGAACACTGAAGCTTTCTTT. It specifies CASSLVPPLLMNTEAFF.

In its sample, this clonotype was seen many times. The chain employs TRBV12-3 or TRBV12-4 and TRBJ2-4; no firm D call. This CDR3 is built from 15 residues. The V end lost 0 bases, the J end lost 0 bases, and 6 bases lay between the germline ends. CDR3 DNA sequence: TGTGCCAGCAGTTTAGCCGGCCTAGCCAAAAACATTCAGTACTTC. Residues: CASSLAGLAKNIQYF.

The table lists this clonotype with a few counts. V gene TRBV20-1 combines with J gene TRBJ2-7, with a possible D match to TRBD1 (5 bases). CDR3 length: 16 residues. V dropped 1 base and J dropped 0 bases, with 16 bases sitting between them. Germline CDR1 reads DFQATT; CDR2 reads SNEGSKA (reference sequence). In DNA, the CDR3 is TGCAGTGCTAGAGGCCTGACAGTAGTCAGCTCCTACGAGCAGTACTTC. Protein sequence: CSARGLTVVSSYEQYF.

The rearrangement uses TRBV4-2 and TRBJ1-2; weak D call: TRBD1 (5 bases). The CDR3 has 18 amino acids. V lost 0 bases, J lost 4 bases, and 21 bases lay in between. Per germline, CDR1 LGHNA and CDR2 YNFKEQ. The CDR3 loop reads CASSQEGQGLIESYGYTF. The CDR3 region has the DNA TGTGCCAGCAGCCAAGAAGGGCAGGGCCTAATCGAGAGCTATGGCTACACCTTC.

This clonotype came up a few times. The CDR3 DNA is TGCAGTGCTACGGACGGGAGGGCGGAAGGGGCCAACGTCCTGACTTTC. The encoded protein is CSATDGRAEGANVLTF. The rearrangement links TRBV20-1 to TRBJ2-6; 8 nucleotides align to TRBD2. Trimming cost V 4 bases and J 4 bases; bases outside gene matches: 9. Germline CDR1 is DFQATT and CDR2 is SNEGSKA (reference sequence). This CDR3 contains 16 residues.

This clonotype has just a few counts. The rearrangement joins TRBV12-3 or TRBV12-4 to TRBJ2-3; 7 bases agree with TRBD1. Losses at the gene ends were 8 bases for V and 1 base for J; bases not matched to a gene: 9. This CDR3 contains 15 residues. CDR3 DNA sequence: TGTGCCAGCGGAAGACAGGGTAGGGGCACAGATACGCAGTATTTT. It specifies CASGRQGRGTDTQYF.

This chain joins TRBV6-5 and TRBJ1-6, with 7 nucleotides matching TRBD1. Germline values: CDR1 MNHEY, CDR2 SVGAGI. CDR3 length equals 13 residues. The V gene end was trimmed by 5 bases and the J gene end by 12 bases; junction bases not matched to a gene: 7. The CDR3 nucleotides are TGTGCCAGCAGTCAACGACAGGGCGTACCCCTCCACTTT. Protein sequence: CASSQRQGVPLHF.